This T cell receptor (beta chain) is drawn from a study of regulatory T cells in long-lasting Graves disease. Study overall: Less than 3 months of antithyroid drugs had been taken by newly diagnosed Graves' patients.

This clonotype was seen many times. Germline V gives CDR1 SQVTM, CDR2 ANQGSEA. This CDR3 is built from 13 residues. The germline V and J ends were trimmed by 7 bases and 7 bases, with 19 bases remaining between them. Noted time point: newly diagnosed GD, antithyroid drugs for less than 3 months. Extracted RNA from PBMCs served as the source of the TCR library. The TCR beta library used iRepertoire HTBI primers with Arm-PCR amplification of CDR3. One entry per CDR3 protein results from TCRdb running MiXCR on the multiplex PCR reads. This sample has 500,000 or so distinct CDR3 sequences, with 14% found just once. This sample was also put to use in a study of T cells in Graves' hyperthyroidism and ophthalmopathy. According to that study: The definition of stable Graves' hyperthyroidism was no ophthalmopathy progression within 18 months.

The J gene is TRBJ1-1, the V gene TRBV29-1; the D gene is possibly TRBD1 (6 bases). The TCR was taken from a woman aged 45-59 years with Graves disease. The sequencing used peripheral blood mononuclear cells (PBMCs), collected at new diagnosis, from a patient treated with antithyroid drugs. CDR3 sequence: CSASQGPEGEAFF. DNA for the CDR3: TGCAGCGCGTCACAGGGCCCCGAAGGTGAAGCTTTCTTT.